These T cell receptor beta chains were read from a single sample in a study of T cell repertoires in cytomegalovirus infection. MiXCR, applied by TCRdb to the reads, yields one record per CDR3 protein. Of roughly 250,000 distinct CDR3 sequences listed, 22% are singletons. Sequenced material: CD8+ T cells from PBMCs. All receptors come from a human donor in good health (CMV status not recorded). Some clones in this sample may be carry-over from other donors' samples. Each CDR3 is given with its conserved first and last residue. Each record gives: J gene, clone size, D gene, V gene, CDR3 DNA, CDR3 protein. The D gene is left open where the match is weak. Clone size is not always given. Where it is, it says once, few, many or a class for expanded clones.

J: TRBJ2-7; size: once; D: -; V: TRBV6-6; DNA: TGTGCCAGCAGTTACACCGCCCTCCCCCACGAGCAGTACTTC; CDR3: CASSYTALPHEQYF
J: TRBJ1-1; size: -; D: -; V: TRBV6-6; DNA: TGTGCCAGCAGGTACTCGGGGGACACTGAAGCTTTCTTT; CDR3: CASRYSGDTEAFF
J: TRBJ2-3; size: -; D: -; V: TRBV11-2; DNA: TGTGCCAGCAGCTCGGACAGTCCTTGGGATACGCAGTATTTT; CDR3: CASSSDSPWDTQYF
J: TRBJ2-1; size: -; D: TRBD2; V: TRBV4-1; DNA: TGCGCCAGCAGCCACGGGATAGCGGGGCCCAATGAGCAGTTCTTC; CDR3: CASSHGIAGPNEQFF
J: TRBJ2-3; size: -; D: TRBD2; V: TRBV28; DNA: TGTGCCAGCAGTTCCCAGAGGTGGGAGGGAGATACGCAGTATTTT; CDR3: CASSSQRWEGDTQYF
J: TRBJ2-1; size: -; D: -; V: TRBV5-1; DNA: TGTGCCAGCAGCCTACGGGGGGCTATGAACAATGAGCAGTTCTTC; CDR3: CASSLRGAMNNEQFF
J: TRBJ2-1; size: -; D: TRBD2; V: TRBV5-6; DNA: TGTGCCAGCAGCCGTGGACTAGCCAATGAGCAGTTCTTC; CDR3: CASSRGLANEQFF
J: TRBJ2-4; size: -; D: -; V: TRBV29-1; DNA: TGCAGCGTTGAACGTTGGGGAGAAGCCAAAAACATTCAGTACTTC; CDR3: CSVERWGEAKNIQYF
J: TRBJ1-3; size: -; D: -; V: TRBV23-1; DNA: TGCGCCAGCATTCCCCTGGAAAACACCATATATTTT; CDR3: CASIPLENTIYF
J: TRBJ2-5; size: many; D: -; V: TRBV2; DNA: TGTGCCAGCAGGGCCCGGGACACGGCGAGTAGGGAGACCCAGTACTTC; CDR3: CASRARDTASRETQYF
J: TRBJ1-6; size: -; D: -; V: TRBV27; DNA: TGTGCCAGCAGTTTATCGGAGGGTTCACCCCTCCACTTT; CDR3: CASSLSEGSPLHF
J: TRBJ1-2; size: many; D: -; V: TRBV28; DNA: TGTGCCAGCAGTTTATTGGGGTCTGAGGCTTTGAATGGCTACACCTTC; CDR3: CASSLLGSEALNGYTF
J: TRBJ2-1; size: -; D: -; V: TRBV7-6; DNA: TGTGCCAGCAGCCCGGGGGGCCTGGGAAATGAGCAGTTCTTC; CDR3: CASSPGGLGNEQFF
J: TRBJ1-1; size: -; D: -; V: TRBV19; DNA: TGTGCCAGTAGGGGGGTAGAGGCGAACACTGAAGCTTTCTTT; CDR3: CASRGVEANTEAFF
J: TRBJ2-7; size: -; D: -; V: TRBV5-4; DNA: TGTGCCAGCAGTTCACCTCCGGGACACGAGCAGTACTTC; CDR3: CASSSPPGHEQYF
J: TRBJ1-2; size: -; D: TRBD1; V: TRBV29-1; DNA: TGCAGCGCCGGGACAGCAGGATCCTCTGGCTACACCTTC; CDR3: CSAGTAGSSGYTF
J: TRBJ2-3; size: -; D: -; V: TRBV12-3/TRBV12-4; DNA: TGTGCCAGCACCGGGGATCCGCAGTATTTT; CDR3: CASTGDPQYF
J: TRBJ2-5; size: -; D: -; V: TRBV20-1; DNA: TGCAGTGCGGACGAACGGGGGGCCTCAGGGACCCAGTACTTC; CDR3: CSADERGASGTQYF
J: TRBJ2-3; size: few; D: -; V: TRBV19; DNA: TGTGCCAGTAGTCGGGAGTGGGGGACAGATACGCAGTATTTT; CDR3: CASSREWGTDTQYF
J: TRBJ2-7; size: -; D: TRBD1; V: TRBV20-1; DNA: TGCAGTGCTAGCGACAGGGGCTCCTACGAGCAGTACTTC; CDR3: CSASDRGSYEQYF
J: TRBJ2-7; size: -; D: -; V: TRBV10-3; DNA: TGTGCCATCAGTGAGGACGGATCCTACGAGCAGTACTTC; CDR3: CAISEDGSYEQYF